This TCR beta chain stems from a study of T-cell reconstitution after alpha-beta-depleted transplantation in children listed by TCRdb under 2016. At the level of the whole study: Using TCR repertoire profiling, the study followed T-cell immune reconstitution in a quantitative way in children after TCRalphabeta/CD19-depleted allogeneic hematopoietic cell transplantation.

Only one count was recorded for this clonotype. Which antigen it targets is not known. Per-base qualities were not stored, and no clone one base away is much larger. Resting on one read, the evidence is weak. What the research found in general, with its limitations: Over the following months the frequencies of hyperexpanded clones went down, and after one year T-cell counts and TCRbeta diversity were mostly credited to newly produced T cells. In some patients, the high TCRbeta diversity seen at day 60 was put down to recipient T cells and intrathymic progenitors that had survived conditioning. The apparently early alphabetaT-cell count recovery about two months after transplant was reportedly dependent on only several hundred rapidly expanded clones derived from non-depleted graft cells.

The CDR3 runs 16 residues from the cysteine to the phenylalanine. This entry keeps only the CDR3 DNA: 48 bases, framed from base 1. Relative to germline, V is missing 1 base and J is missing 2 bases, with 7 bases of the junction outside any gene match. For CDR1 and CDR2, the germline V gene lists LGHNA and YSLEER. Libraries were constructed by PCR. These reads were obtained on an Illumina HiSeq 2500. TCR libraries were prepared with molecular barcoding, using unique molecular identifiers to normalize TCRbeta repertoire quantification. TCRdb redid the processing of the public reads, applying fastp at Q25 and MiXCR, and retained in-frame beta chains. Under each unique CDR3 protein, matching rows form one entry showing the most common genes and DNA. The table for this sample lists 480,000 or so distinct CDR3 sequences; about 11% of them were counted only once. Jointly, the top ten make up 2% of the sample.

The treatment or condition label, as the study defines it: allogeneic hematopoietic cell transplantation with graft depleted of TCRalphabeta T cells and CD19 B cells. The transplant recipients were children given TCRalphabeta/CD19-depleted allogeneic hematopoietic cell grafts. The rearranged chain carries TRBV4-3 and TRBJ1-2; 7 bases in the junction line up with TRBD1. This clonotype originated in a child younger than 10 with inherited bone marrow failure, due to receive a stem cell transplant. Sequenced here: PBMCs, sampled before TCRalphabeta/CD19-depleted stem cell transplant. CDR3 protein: CASSQVGTGVNYGYTF. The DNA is TGCGCCAGCAGCCAAGTCGGTACAGGGGTCAACTATGGCTACACCTTC.